The T cell receptor beta chain under discussion was sequenced for a study of T-cell memory formation after mild COVID-19. Using its own MiXCR run on the 5' RACE reads, TCRdb lists one record per CDR3 protein. The data contain about 140,000 distinct CDR3 sequences, 14% of them seen just once; the ten biggest clones take up 28%. V was shortened by 5 bases and J by 2 bases, with 15 bases between the two germline ends. CDR3 size: 15 residues. This TCR came from an adult woman who had mild COVID-19 (a few samples of this study predate the infection). Cell type and time point are not known. Sequencing was carried out using PBMCs or a T cell subset sorted from them (not recorded which). The chain joins TRBV12-3 or TRBV12-4 to TRBJ2-5; D uncertain. CDR3 sequence reads: CASSPWAEMQETQYF. CDR3 sequence (DNA): TGTGCCAGCAGTCCGTGGGCAGAAATGCAAGAGACCCAGTACTTC.